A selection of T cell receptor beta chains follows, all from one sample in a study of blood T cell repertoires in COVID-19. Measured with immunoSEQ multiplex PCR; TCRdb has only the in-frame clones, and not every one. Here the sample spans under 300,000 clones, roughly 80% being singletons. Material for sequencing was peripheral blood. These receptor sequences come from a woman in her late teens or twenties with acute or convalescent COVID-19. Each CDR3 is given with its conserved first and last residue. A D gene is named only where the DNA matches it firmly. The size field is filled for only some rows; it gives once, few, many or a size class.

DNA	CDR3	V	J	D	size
TGTGCCAGCAGCAACCCGGGTTCGACTAGTCTGGAGCAGTTCTTC	CASSNPGSTSLEQFF	TRBV13	TRBJ2-1	.	.
TGTGCCAGCAGCGTAGTTGGGACAGGGTTCACCGGGGAGCTGTTTTTT	CASSVVGTGFTGELFF	TRBV9	TRBJ2-2	TRBD1	.
TGCGCCAGCAGCTTGGCCTCTGGGGGAGACAGGGATGAGCAGTTCTTC	CASSLASGGDRDEQFF	TRBV5-1	TRBJ2-1	TRBD1	.
TGTGCCAGCAGCCCTCGGGACAGCACCTACGAGCAGTACTTC	CASSPRDSTYEQYF	TRBV7-6	TRBJ2-7	TRBD1	.
TGTGCCAGCAGCTTACCGGGGTATGGCTACACCTTC	CASSLPGYGYTF	TRBV7-9	TRBJ1-2	.	few
TGTGCCAGCAGCTTTTACCAGTACAATGAGCAGTTCTTC	CASSFYQYNEQFF	TRBV7-9	TRBJ2-1	.	few
TGTGCCAGCAGCCCCCGGACAGGGGGCTTAGACTACGAGCAGTACTTC	CASSPRTGGLDYEQYF	TRBV9	TRBJ2-7	TRBD1	.
TGTGCCAGCAGTTACGGGACAGGATACTATGGCTACACCTTC	CASSYGTGYYGYTF	TRBV6-5	TRBJ1-2	TRBD1	.
TGCGCCAGCAGCCAAGGGTCAGCGAACACCGGGGAGCTGTTTTTT	CASSQGSANTGELFF	TRBV4-3	TRBJ2-2	.	.
TGTGCCAGCAGCGCCAGACTAGCGGGAGGCCATGAGCAGTTCTTC	CASSARLAGGHEQFF	TRBV9	TRBJ2-1	TRBD2	.
TGTGCCAGTAGTATTCCAGGGGACGAGCAGTACTTC	CASSIPGDEQYF	TRBV19	TRBJ2-7	.	few
TGTGCCAGCAGTTTCGGCGGTAATAATCAGCCCCAGCATTTT	CASSFGGNNQPQHF	TRBV27	TRBJ1-5	.	once